This T cell receptor beta chain was retrieved from a study of beta chain features in type 1 diabetes. With respect to this clone: The antigen is unknown.

Whole-study results and caveats: Because the template was cDNA, high-expressing cells might be over-represented.

Expressed TCRB transcripts were sequenced, since all the RNA that had been isolated was reverse transcribed. Profiling relied on immunoSEQ multiplex PCR, and the TCRdb table lists in-frame clones only, not all of them. The table lists 200,000 to 300,000 clones, under 70% of them singletons, with approximately 0.053% in the top ten. The sample consisted of naive CD4+ T cells from blood. This receptor was obtained from a man aged 25 to 45 in good health.

The DNA of the CDR3 is TGTGCCAGCAGCGTACGAGAGGGCCCCTCGATAGAGCAGTTCTTC. Its protein is CASSVREGPSIEQFF. This rearrangement joins TRBV9 to TRBJ2-1, with D perhaps TRBD2 (5 bases). V lost 1 base to trimming and J lost 10 bases, with 18 bases between them. CDR1 SGDLS and CDR2 YYNGEE come from the germline V gene. The CDR3 contains 15 residues.